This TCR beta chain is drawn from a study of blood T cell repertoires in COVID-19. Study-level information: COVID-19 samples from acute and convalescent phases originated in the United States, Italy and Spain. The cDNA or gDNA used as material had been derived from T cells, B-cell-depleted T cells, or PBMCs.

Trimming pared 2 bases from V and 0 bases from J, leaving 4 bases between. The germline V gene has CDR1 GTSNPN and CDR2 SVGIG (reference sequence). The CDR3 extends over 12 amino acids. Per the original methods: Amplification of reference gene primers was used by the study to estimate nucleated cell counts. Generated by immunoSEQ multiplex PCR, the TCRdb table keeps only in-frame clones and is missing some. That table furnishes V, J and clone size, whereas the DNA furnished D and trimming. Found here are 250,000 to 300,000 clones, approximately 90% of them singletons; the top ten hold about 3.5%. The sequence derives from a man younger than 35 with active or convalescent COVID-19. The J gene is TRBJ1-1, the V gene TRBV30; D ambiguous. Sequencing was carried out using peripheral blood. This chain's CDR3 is CAWSQMNTEAFF. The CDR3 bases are TGTGCCTGGAGTCAAATGAACACTGAAGCTTTCTTT.